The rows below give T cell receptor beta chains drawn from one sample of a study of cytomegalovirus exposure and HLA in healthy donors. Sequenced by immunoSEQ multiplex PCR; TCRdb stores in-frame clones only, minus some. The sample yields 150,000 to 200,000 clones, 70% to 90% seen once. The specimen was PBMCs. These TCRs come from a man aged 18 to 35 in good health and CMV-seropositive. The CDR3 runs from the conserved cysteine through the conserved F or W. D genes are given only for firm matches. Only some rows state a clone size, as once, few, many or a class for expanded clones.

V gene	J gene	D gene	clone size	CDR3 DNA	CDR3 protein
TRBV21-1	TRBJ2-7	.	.	TGTGCCAGCAGCAAAAACGTCGACCCGGGGTTAGTCTACGAGCAGTACTTC	CASSKNVDPGLVYEQYF
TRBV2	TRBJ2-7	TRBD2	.	TGTGCCAGCAGGGTGGGTCTAGCGGGGGGTTCCTACGAGCAGTACTTC	CASRVGLAGGSYEQYF
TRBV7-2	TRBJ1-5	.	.	TGTGCCAGCAGCTTTCGGCGGGAAGGTCAGCCCCAGCATTTT	CASSFRREGQPQHF
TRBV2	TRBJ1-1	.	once	TGTGCCAGCCCGGGACTGTCGAACACTGAAGCTTTCTTT	CASPGLSNTEAFF
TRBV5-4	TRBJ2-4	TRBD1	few	TGTGCCAGCAGCGGGGGACAGAACATTCAGTACTTC	CASSGGQNIQYF
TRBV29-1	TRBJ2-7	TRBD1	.	TGCAGCATATCCCTAAGGGGGCAGAATGAGCAGTACTTC	CSISLRGQNEQYF
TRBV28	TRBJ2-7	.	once	TGTGCCAGCAGGGGCTTGGTTTACGAGCAGTACTTC	CASRGLVYEQYF
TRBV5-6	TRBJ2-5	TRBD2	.	TGTGCCAGCAGCTTGCCGCGGCCGGGACTAGGAGGAGAAGAGACCCAGTACTTC	CASSLPRPGLGGEETQYF
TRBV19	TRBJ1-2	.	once	TGTGCCAGTAGTATACAGGGGAGTGACTATGGCTACACCTTC	CASSIQGSDYGYTF
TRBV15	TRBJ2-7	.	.	TGTGCCACCAGCATAGAACAGTACTACGAGCAGTACTTC	CATSIEQYYEQYF
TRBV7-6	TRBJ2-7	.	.	TGTGCCAGCAGCTTAGAACAGGGAACCTCGTACGAGCAGTACTTC	CASSLEQGTSYEQYF
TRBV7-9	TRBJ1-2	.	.	TGTTCCAGCAGCTTAGAGGACAGCGACTATGGCTACACCTTC	CSSSLEDSDYGYTF
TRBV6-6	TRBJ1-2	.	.	TGTGCCAGCAGTCCCAGGGAAGGCTACACCTTC	CASSPREGYTF
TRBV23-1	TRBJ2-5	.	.	TGCGCCAGCAGTCATTCCCCTGGAAGAGAGTTAGAGCCGGGAGAGACCCAGTACTTC	CASSHSPGRELEPGETQYF
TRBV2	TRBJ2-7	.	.	TGTGCCAGCAGTGATAGTTCGTTTATGATTTTGGTTTCCGAGCAGTACTTC	CASSDSSFMILVSEQYF
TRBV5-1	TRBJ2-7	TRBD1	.	TGCGCCAGCAGACTCTACTCCGGGACAGGGCTGGCTTACGAGCAGTACTTC	CASRLYSGTGLAYEQYF
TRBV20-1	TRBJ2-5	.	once	TGCAGTGCTGCGGTGGAAGAGACCCAGTACTTC	CSAAVEETQYF
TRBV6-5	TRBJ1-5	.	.	TGTGCCAGCGGGGAGTGGGCGCAGCCCCAGCATTTT	CASGEWAQPQHF
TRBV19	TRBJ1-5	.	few	TGTGCCAGTAGTATCGATGAAATTCGGACAGAGAATCAGCCCCAGCATTTT	CASSIDEIRTENQPQHF
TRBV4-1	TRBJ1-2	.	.	TGCGCCAGCAGCCCACCCCGGGGGGATCGTAATGGCTACACCTTC	CASSPPRGDRNGYTF